What follows is one TCR beta chain and its context. The data were obtained in a study of blood T cell repertoires in COVID-19. As for the study in general: The samples span acute and convalescent COVID-19 from the United States, Italy and Spain.

Clones were sequenced by immunoSEQ multiplex PCR, and TCRdb holds only the in-frame ones, with some missing. The data show approximately 230,000 clones, about nine tenths seen once. Deletions cut 3 bases from V and 3 bases from J, with 15 bases between. CDR1 SGHRS and CDR2 YFSETQ come from the germline V gene. The CDR3 runs to 15 residues. This receptor was identified in a young man who had recovered from COVID-19. The sequencing input was peripheral blood. The J gene is TRBJ1-2, the V gene TRBV5-1; D is unresolved. DNA for the CDR3: TGCGCCAGCAGCTCGAGCGCGGGGTCTGACTATGGCTACACCTTC. Protein: CASSSSAGSDYGYTF.